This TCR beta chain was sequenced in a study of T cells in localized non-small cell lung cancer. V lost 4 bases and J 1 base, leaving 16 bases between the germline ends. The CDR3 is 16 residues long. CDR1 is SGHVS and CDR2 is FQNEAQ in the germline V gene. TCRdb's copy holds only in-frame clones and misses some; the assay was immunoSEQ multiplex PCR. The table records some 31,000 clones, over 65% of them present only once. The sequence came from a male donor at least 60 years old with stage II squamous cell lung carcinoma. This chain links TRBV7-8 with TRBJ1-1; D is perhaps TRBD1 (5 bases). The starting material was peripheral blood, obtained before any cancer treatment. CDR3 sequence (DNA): TGTGCCAGCAGCTCCCACGGGGACGGCGGGAACACTGAAGCTTTCTTT. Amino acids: CASSSHGDGGNTEAFF.